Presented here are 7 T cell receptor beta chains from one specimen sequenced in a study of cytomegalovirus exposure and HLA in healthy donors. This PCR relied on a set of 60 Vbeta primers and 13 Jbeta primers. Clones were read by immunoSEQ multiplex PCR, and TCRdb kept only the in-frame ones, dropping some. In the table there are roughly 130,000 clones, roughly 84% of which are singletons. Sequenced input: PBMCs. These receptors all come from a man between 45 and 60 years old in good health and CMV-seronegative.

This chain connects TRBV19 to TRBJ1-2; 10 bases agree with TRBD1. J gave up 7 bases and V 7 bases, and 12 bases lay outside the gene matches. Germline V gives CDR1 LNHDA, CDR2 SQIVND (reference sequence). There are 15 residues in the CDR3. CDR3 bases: TGTGCCAGTACCGTCGGGGACAGGGGCGTGCGTGGCTACACCTTC. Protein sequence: CASTVGDRGVRGYTF. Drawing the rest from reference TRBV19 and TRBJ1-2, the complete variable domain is DGGITQSPKYLFRKEGQNVTLSCEQNLNHDAMYWYRQDPGQGLRLIYYSQIVNDFQKGDIAEGYSVSREKKESFPLTVTSAQKNPTAFYLCASTVGDRGVRGYTFGSGTRLTVV.

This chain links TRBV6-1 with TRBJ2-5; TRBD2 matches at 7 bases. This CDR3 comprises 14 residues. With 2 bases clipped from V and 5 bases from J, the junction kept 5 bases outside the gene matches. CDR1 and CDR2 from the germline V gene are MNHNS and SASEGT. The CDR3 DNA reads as TGTGCCAGCAGTGAAAGTGGGGGGGAGGAGACCCAGTACTTC. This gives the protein CASSESGGEETQYF.

The CDR3 reads CASSLTGNRNTEAFF. The CDR3 region has the DNA TGTGCCAGCAGCTTAACCGGGAATAGGAACACTGAAGCTTTCTTT. This chain joins TRBV7-3 and TRBJ1-1; D call uncertain. V was shortened by 0 bases and J by 1 base, with 9 bases between the two germline ends. This CDR3 contains 15 residues. Looked up from germline, CDR1 is SGHTA and CDR2 is FQGTGA. Variable domain in full (rest from reference TRBV7-3 and TRBJ1-1): GAGVSQTPSNKVTEKGKYVELRCDPISGHTALYWYRQSLGQGPEFLIYFQGTGAADDSGLPNDRFFAVRPEGSVSTLKIQRTERGDSAVYLCASSLTGNRNTEAFFGQGTRLTVV.

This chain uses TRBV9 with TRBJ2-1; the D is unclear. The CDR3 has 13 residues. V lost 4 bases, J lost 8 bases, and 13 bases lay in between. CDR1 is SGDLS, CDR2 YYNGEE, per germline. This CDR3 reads CASSLAWQDEQFF. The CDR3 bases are TGTGCCAGCAGCTTAGCCTGGCAGGATGAGCAGTTCTTC. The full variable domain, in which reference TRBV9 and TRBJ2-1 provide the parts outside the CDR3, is DSGVTQTPKHLITATGQRVTLRCSPRSGDLSVYWYQQSLDQGLQFLIQYYNGEERAKGNILERFSAQQFPDLHSELNLSSLELGDSALYFCASSLAWQDEQFFGPGTRLTVL.

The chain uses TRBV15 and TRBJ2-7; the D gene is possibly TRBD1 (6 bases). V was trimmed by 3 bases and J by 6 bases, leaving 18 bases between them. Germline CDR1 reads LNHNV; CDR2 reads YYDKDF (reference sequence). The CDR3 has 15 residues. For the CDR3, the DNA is TGTGCCACCAGCAGGGTAGGGGGAGAATCTTCCGAGCAGTACTTC. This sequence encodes CATSRVGGESSEQYF.

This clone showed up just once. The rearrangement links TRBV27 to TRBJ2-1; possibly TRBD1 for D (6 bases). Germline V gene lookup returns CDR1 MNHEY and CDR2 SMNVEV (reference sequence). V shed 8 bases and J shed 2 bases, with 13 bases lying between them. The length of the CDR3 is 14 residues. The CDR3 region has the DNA TGTGCCAGCTCAGGGACAACAACCTACAATGAGCAGTTCTTC. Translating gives CASSGTTTYNEQFF.

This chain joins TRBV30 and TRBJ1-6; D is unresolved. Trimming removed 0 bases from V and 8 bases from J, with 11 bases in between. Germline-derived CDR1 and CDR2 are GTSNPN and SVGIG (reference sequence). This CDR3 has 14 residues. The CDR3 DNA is TGTGCCTGGAGTGTAGGCGGAGGATATTCACCCCTCCACTTT. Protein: CAWSVGGGYSPLHF.